A single sample gave rise to the 30 T cell receptor beta chains below, sequenced in a study of vaccination and CD4 T cells after COVID-19. No antigen has been assigned to these receptors. The treatment: approximately nine-day PBMC culture with coronavirus spike peptide pools or control peptides (ViraFEST assay). CD4+ T cells that came from the unexposed donor were collected before the COVID-19 pandemic (2011-2018). An Oncomine TCR Beta short-read assay was used to sequence the DNA from cultured CD4+ T cells. Investigators obtained genomic DNA by extraction from cultured CD4+ T cells. Each CDR3 protein gets one entry after TCRdb re-called the PCR reads with MiXCR. The table has under 8,000 distinct CDR3 sequences, around a third seen once. Sample: CD4+ T cells from blood, cultured in vitro. The receptors shown here come from a human donor in good health.

In its sample, this clonotype was seen a few times. The chain has TRBV7-9 and TRBJ2-3; 7 bases are shared with TRBD1. The V and J ends lost 4 bases and 9 bases, in that order; junction bases with no gene match: 7. CDR3 size: 13 residues. Germline values: CDR1 SEHNR, CDR2 FQNEAQ (reference sequence). This CDR3 reads CASSSNTGATQYF. CDR3 sequence (DNA): TGTGCCAGCAGCTCGAACACAGGGGCCACGCAGTATTTT.

V is TRBV28 and J is TRBJ2-7; D is unresolved. Trimming took 5 bases from V and 3 from J, leaving 8 bases between them. Germline CDR1 MDHEN, CDR2 SYDVKM. CDR3 size: 12 residues. The CDR3 DNA sequence: TGTGCCAGCAGTAGTCCAAACTACGAGCAGTACTTC. Protein sequence: CASSSPNYEQYF.

The chain is built from TRBV19 and TRBJ1-2; 8 bases align to TRBD1. The germline V gene has CDR1 LNHDA and CDR2 SQIVND (reference sequence). This CDR3 has 13 residues. With 3 bases clipped from V and 3 bases from J, the junction kept 0 bases outside the gene matches. As DNA, the CDR3 is TGTGCCAGTAGTATGGGACAGGACTATGGCTACACCTTC. Encoded protein: CASSMGQDYGYTF.

The J gene is TRBJ2-3, the V gene TRBV28; TRBD1 might be the D (6 bases). This CDR3 region has 12 residues. The germline V gene has CDR1 MDHEN and CDR2 SYDVKM. V was clipped by 8 bases and J by 5 bases, with 11 bases between them. The CDR3: CASVQGLDTQYF. The CDR3 nucleotides read TGTGCCAGCGTACAGGGATTAGATACGCAGTATTTT.

The rearrangement uses TRBV19 and TRBJ2-7; TRBD1 matches at 7 bases. The V gene's germline CDR1 is LNHDA and CDR2 SQIVND (reference sequence). The ends lost 6 bases at V and 4 bases at J; junction bases unmatched: 9. The CDR3 covers 14 residues. The CDR3 region has the DNA TGTGCCAGTAGGACGGCAGCGGACAGGTACGAGCAGTACTTC. It is translated as CASRTAADRYEQYF.

This clonotype was observed a few times. J is TRBJ1-2 and V is TRBV24-1; maybe TRBD1 (6 bases). Trimming pared 1 base from V and 6 bases from J, leaving 11 bases between. The CDR3 is 14 amino acids. Per the germline V gene, CDR1 is KGHDR and CDR2 is SFDVKD. The CDR3 loop is CATSDLRGYDGYTF. As DNA, the CDR3 is TGTGCCACCAGTGATTTAAGGGGGTACGATGGCTACACCTTC.

On this clonotype: Germline and junction disagree at one end, which may indicate a read error. CDR3 coding DNA: TGTGCTAGCAGCCTGGGACAGCCACCCTACGAGCAGTACTTC. Protein: CASSLGQPPYEQYF. V usage is TRBV7-6 and J usage is TRBJ2-7, with 7 nucleotides matching TRBD1. Germline lookup yields CDR1 SGHVS and CDR2 FNYEAQ. This CDR3 has 14 residues.

This clonotype was counted only a few times. The chain couples TRBV20-1 to TRBJ2-1; D is perhaps TRBD2 (6 bases). This CDR3 comprises 14 residues. CDR1 is DFQATT, CDR2 SNEGSKA, per germline (reference sequence). V dropped 5 bases and J dropped 6 bases, with 17 bases sitting between them. The CDR3 loop is CSALTSGLGNEQFF. The CDR3 nucleotides read TGCAGTGCTCTGACTAGTGGCCTGGGCAATGAGCAGTTCTTC.

The chain is built from TRBV20-1 and TRBJ1-6; perhaps TRBD1 as D (5 bases). Germline V CDR1 and CDR2: DFQATT, SNEGSKA (reference sequence). The V gene lost 1 base and the J gene lost 3 bases, with 10 bases spanning the gap. This CDR3 has 15 residues. CDR3 amino acids: CSARGGIYYNSPLHF. The DNA of the CDR3 is TGCAGTGCTAGAGGGGGGATCTACTATAATTCACCCCTCCACTTT.

This sequence joins TRBV7-2 and TRBJ1-6, with D tentatively TRBD1 (6 bases). This CDR3 has 17 residues. Germline V gene lookup returns CDR1 SGHTA and CDR2 FQGNSA. V dropped 0 bases and J dropped 7 bases, with 16 bases sitting between them. The CDR3 nucleotides read TGTGCCAGCAGCTTAGCGAATGCCAGGGGAGGAAATTCACCCCTCCACTTT. This gives the protein CASSLANARGGNSPLHF.

The sample holds a few counts of this clonotype. One junction end disagrees with the germline gene, perhaps due to a read error. V is TRBV7-9 and J is TRBJ2-1; 7 nucleotides agree with TRBD2. Per germline, CDR1 SEHNR and CDR2 FQNEAQ (reference sequence). CDR3 length: 14 amino acids. The CDR3: CASSLADLYNEQFF. CDR3 bases: TGTGCCAGCAGCCTAGCGGACTTGTACAATGAGCAGTTCTTC.

This clonotype was picked up a small number of times. The chain is built from TRBV7-2 and TRBJ1-1; 7 bases map to TRBD1. J lost 1 base, V lost 5 bases, and 10 bases had no gene match. Germline V gives CDR1 SGHTA, CDR2 FQGNSA. This CDR3 contains 16 residues. The CDR3 DNA is TGTGCCAGCAGCCCGAGGATGGACAGGCGGAACACTGAAGCTTTCTTT. It yields the protein CASSPRMDRRNTEAFF.

The chain is built from TRBV20-1 and TRBJ2-3, with TRBD2 matching over 12 bases. Trimming cost V 1 base and J 4 bases; bases outside gene matches: 0. This CDR3 is built from 14 residues. Germline V lookup: CDR1 DFQATT, CDR2 SNEGSKA (reference sequence). The CDR3 sequence: CSARGLAGADTQYF. The CDR3 DNA reads as TGCAGTGCTAGAGGACTAGCGGGAGCAGATACGCAGTATTTT.

The chain couples TRBV27 to TRBJ2-7; TRBD1 matches 11 bases. Germline V gene data show CDR1 as MNHEY and CDR2 as SMNVEV (reference sequence). The V segment lost 5 bases and the J segment 4 bases; nucleotides outside the gene matches: 7. This CDR3 is built from 15 residues. CDR3 region: CASSPPGTGGYEQYF. Written as DNA, the CDR3 is TGTGCCAGCAGTCCCCCCGGGACAGGGGGATACGAGCAGTACTTC.

The chain couples TRBV7-2 to TRBJ2-7, with D unclear. The CDR3 is 12 residues long. Germline assignment: CDR1 SGHTA and CDR2 FQGNSA. V was clipped by 10 bases and J by 3 bases, with 13 bases between them. CDR3 in DNA: TGTGCCACCCAAGGTGAAAACTACGAGCAGTACTTC. Translated, it gives CATQGENYEQYF.

The rearrangement uses TRBV6-2 or TRBV6-3 and TRBJ2-1, with 8 nucleotides matching TRBD1. The CDR3 contains 15 residues. The V segment lost 2 bases and the J segment 8 bases; nucleotides outside the gene matches: 8. The germline CDR1 and CDR2 sequences are MNHEY and SVGEGT. The CDR3 bases are TGTGCCAGCAGTTACGACAGAGGCAGGGGGCATGAGCAGTTCTTC. It encodes CASSYDRGRGHEQFF.

The rearrangement uses TRBV7-3 and TRBJ2-1; 9 nucleotides line up with TRBD2. This CDR3 comprises 15 residues. Trimming cost V 5 bases and J 5 bases; bases outside gene matches: 7. Germline V gene sequence: CDR1 SGHTA, CDR2 FQGTGA. The DNA for the CDR3 is TGTGCCAGCAGCAAATGGACTAGCGTCGACAATGAGCAGTTCTTC. This gives the protein CASSKWTSVDNEQFF.

The chain links TRBV27 to TRBJ1-6; D is unresolved. In germline, CDR1 is MNHEY, CDR2 SMNVEV (reference sequence). The CDR3 contains 14 residues. V lost 3 bases and J 9 bases, leaving 12 bases between the germline ends. DNA for the CDR3: TGTGCCAGCAGTTTGATCCTACGGAGTTCACCCCTCCACTTT. Encoded protein: CASSLILRSSPLHF.

Note on this clonotype: One end of the junction fails to match germline, which may point to a read error. The rearrangement uses TRBV7-7 and TRBJ2-5; possible D gene TRBD2, 5 bases. The CDR3 has 14 amino acids. Germline-derived CDR1 and CDR2 are SSHAT and FNYEAQ (reference sequence). In DNA form, the CDR3 reads TGTGCTAGCAGCTTGTCGACTATCCAAGAGACCCAGTACTTC. This codes for CASSLSTIQETQYF.

This rearrangement joins TRBV7-8 to TRBJ1-1; 8 bases are a match to TRBD1. The junction had 1 base not matched to a gene; V was cut back by 4 bases and J by 0 bases. The CDR3 totals 14 residues. Germline V gives CDR1 SGHVS, CDR2 FQNEAQ. CDR3 DNA sequence: TGTGCCAGCAGCTCGACAGGGGTGAACACTGAAGCTTTCTTT. Amino acid sequence: CASSSTGVNTEAFF. Full variable domain (rest looked up from reference TRBV7-8 and TRBJ1-1): GAGVSQSPRYKVAKRGQDVALRCDPISGHVSLFWYQQALGQGPEFLTYFQNEAQLDKSGLPSDRFFAERPEGSVSTLKIQRTQQEDSAVYLCASSSTGVNTEAFFGQGTRLTVV.

The chain couples TRBV19 to TRBJ1-2, with 7 nucleotides matching TRBD1. Germline V gene lookup returns CDR1 LNHDA and CDR2 SQIVND (reference sequence). The junction had 5 bases not matched to a gene; V was cut back by 6 bases and J by 4 bases. The CDR3 covers 13 residues. CDR3 DNA sequence: TGTGCCAGTAGCCCACGGACAGGCTATGGCTACACCTTC. This codes for CASSPRTGYGYTF. Variable domain in full (rest from reference TRBV19 and TRBJ1-2): DGGITQSPKYLFRKEGQNVTLSCEQNLNHDAMYWYRQDPGQGLRLIYYSQIVNDFQKGDIAEGYSVSREKKESFPLTVTSAQKNPTAFYLCASSPRTGYGYTFGSGTRLTVV.

The chain links TRBV4-3 to TRBJ1-6; maybe TRBD1 (5 bases). The V end was cut by 0 bases, the J end by 9 bases, with 18 bases between. Germline V gives CDR1 LGHNA, CDR2 YSLEER. This CDR3 has 17 amino acids. This CDR3 is CASSQEAFGHWGSPLHF. The CDR3, as DNA: TGCGCCAGCAGCCAAGAGGCGTTCGGACACTGGGGTTCACCCCTCCACTTT.

The J gene is TRBJ1-2, the V gene TRBV6-1; no reliable D call. V was shortened by 1 base and J by 5 bases, with 2 bases between the two germline ends. CDR3 size: 11 residues. Germline values: CDR1 MNHNS, CDR2 SASEGT. The CDR3, as DNA: TGTGCCAGCAGTGAAGTTTATGGCTACACCTTC. Translation: CASSEVYGYTF.

V usage is TRBV27 and J usage is TRBJ1-2, with 9 bases fitting TRBD1. CDR1 and CDR2 (germline): MNHEY, SMNVEV (reference sequence). The CDR3 is made up of 14 amino acids. V shed 5 bases, J shed 4 bases, and the junction held 5 bases outside the gene matches. The CDR3 sequence: CASSEGQGAYGYTF. CDR3 bases: TGTGCCAGCAGTGAGGGACAGGGAGCCTATGGCTACACCTTC.

The rearrangement joins TRBV27 to TRBJ1-6; the D gene is possibly TRBD1 (5 bases). The CDR3 consists of 14 residues. Trimming pared 5 bases from V and 7 bases from J, leaving 12 bases between. Germline V gene data show CDR1 as MNHEY and CDR2 as SMNVEV (reference sequence). CDR3: CASSTTVLNSPLHF. The CDR3 coding sequence is TGTGCCAGCAGTACGACAGTACTCAATTCACCCCTCCACTTT.

This chain connects TRBV28 to TRBJ2-7, with 8 bases aligning to TRBD2. The germline V gene encodes CDR1 MDHEN and CDR2 SYDVKM. V trimming: 5 bases; J trimming: 2 bases; junction bases outside the gene matches: 5. The CDR3 is 14 residues long. The CDR3 spells CASSEGLVPYEQYF. CDR3 bases: TGTGCCAGCAGTGAGGGACTAGTCCCCTACGAGCAGTACTTC.

CDR3 nucleotides: TGTGCCACCAGCAGAGAGACAGGGTTGAAAAAGACCCAGTACTTC. This translates into CATSRETGLKKTQYF. The J gene is TRBJ2-5, the V gene TRBV15, with 7 bases aligning to TRBD1. The CDR3 extends over 15 amino acids. With 0 bases clipped from V and 6 bases from J, the junction kept 7 bases outside the gene matches. The germline gives CDR1 LNHNV, CDR2 YYDKDF (reference sequence).

The V call is TRBV4-3, the J call TRBJ1-2; D may be TRBD1 (5 bases). CDR3 size: 16 residues. CDR1 is LGHNA and CDR2 is YSLEER in the germline V gene. Deletions cut 4 bases from V and 0 bases from J, with 15 bases between. Written as DNA, the CDR3 is TGCGCCAGCAGCCCGGACGTACCAGGGTCTAACTATGGCTACACCTTC. This encodes CASSPDVPGSNYGYTF.

CDR3: CASSPMGQTSYEQYF. The DNA of the CDR3 is TGTGCCAGCAGTCCAATGGGACAGACCTCCTACGAGCAGTACTTC. The chain uses TRBV27 and TRBJ2-7; TRBD1 matches 7 bases. Germline CDR1 and CDR2: MNHEY and SMNVEV (reference sequence). This CDR3 is built from 15 residues. V lost 5 bases to trimming and J lost 0 bases; unmatched junction nucleotides: 7.

This clonotype was observed a few times. The chain employs TRBV7-9 and TRBJ2-5, with 9 bases that match TRBD2. V shed 2 bases and J 5 bases; nucleotides not matched to a gene: 0. This CDR3 region has 13 residues. Germline loops: CDR1 SEHNR, CDR2 FQNEAQ (reference sequence). The CDR3 nucleotides read TGTGCCAGCAGCTTAAGCGGGGGGGAGACCCAGTACTTC. Translating it yields CASSLSGGETQYF. The full variable domain, in which reference TRBV7-9 and TRBJ2-5 provide the parts outside the CDR3, is DTGVSQNPRHKITKRGQNVTFRCDPISEHNRLYWYRQTLGQGPEFLTYFQNEAQLEKSRLLSDRFSAERPKGSFSTLEIQRTEQGDSAMYLCASSLSGGETQYFGPGTRLLVL.